The 15 T cell receptor beta chains given below trace back to one sample, sequenced in a study of blood T cell repertoires in COVID-19. Sequenced by immunoSEQ multiplex PCR; TCRdb stores in-frame clones only, minus some. This repertoire shows some 300,000 clones, over 80% found once; its top ten account for around 3.9%. Sequencing was done on a sample of peripheral blood. These receptors all come from a woman aged 50 to 60 with active or convalescent COVID-19.

Only one count was recorded for this clone. The genes are TRBV15 and TRBJ1-2; 10 bases line up with TRBD1. The V gene's germline CDR1 is LNHNV and CDR2 YYDKDF (reference sequence). V shed 1 base and J 6 bases; nucleotides not matched to a gene: 2. This CDR3 spans 14 amino acids. CDR3 loop: CATSRAGTGDGYTF. The CDR3, as DNA: TGTGCCACCAGCAGAGCCGGGACAGGGGATGGCTACACCTTC.

This clone was picked up one time. The same CDR3 is also encoded by other DNA sequences in this sample. The rearrangement joins TRBV5-4 to TRBJ2-5; 8 bases match TRBD1. CDR3 length: 13 amino acids. The V gene end was trimmed by 4 bases and the J gene end by 2 bases; junction bases not matched to a gene: 1. From germline, CDR1 is SGHNT and CDR2 YYREEE (reference sequence). The CDR3: CASSRDRQETQYF. For the CDR3, the DNA is TGTGCCAGCAGCCGGGACAGGCAAGAGACCCAGTACTTC.

The chain uses TRBV3-1 (or the pseudogene TRBV3-2) and TRBJ1-3, with 7 bases lining up with TRBD1. Trimming removed 4 bases from V and 3 bases from J; junction bases left unmatched: 3. Germline V CDR1 and CDR2: LGHDT, YNNKEL (reference sequence). This CDR3 spans 14 amino acids. As DNA, the CDR3 is TGTGCCAGCAGCCGGGGACAGTTTGGAAACACCATATATTTT. Translating gives CASSRGQFGNTIYF.

The rearrangement uses TRBV5-6 and TRBJ2-3; 8 bases fit TRBD2. Germline values: CDR1 SGHDT, CDR2 YYEEEE. Trimming at V came to 3 bases and at J to 2 bases, leaving 5 bases not matched to a gene. The CDR3 length is 15 residues. The CDR3 protein is CASSYPGGDTDTQYF. CDR3 sequence (DNA): TGTGCCAGCAGCTATCCGGGAGGGGACACAGATACGCAGTATTTT. Full variable domain (remainder filled in from reference TRBV5-6 and TRBJ2-3): DAGVTQSPTHLIKTRGQQVTLRCSPKSGHDTVSWYQQALGQGPQFIFQYYEEEERQRGNFPDRFSGHQFPNYSSELNVNALLLGDSALYLCASSYPGGDTDTQYFGPGTRLTVL.

The chain employs TRBV19 and TRBJ2-7; 7 positions agree with TRBD2. Germline V lookup: CDR1 LNHDA, CDR2 SQIVND (reference sequence). The V and J ends lost 4 bases and 2 bases, in that order; junction bases with no gene match: 5. The CDR3 loop spans 14 amino acids. CDR3 bases: TGTGCCAGTAGTACCGGGGGGTTTCCCTACGAGCAGTACTTC. Translated, it gives CASSTGGFPYEQYF.

The chain links TRBV28 to TRBJ2-7; maybe TRBD2 (5 bases). This CDR3 is built from 13 residues. Germline V gene lookup returns CDR1 MDHEN and CDR2 SYDVKM. Trimming removed 5 bases at V and 12 bases at J, with 20 bases between. The DNA for the CDR3 is TGTGCCAGCAGTATAGTGGACTCCCCTTGGCGGTACTTC. It translates to CASSIVDSPWRYF.

The V and J genes are TRBV2 and TRBJ2-1; D is possibly TRBD2 (6 bases). Trimming removed 3 bases from V and 10 bases from J, with 16 bases in between. The CDR3 contains 14 residues. Germline V CDR1 and CDR2: SNHLY, FYNNEI. CDR3 nucleotide sequence: TGTGCCAGCAGTGAGGGACTCGGAGGACGGGAGCAGTTCTTC. It yields the protein CASSEGLGGREQFF. Supplemented by reference TRBV2 and TRBJ2-1, the full variable domain reads EPEVTQTPSHQVTQMGQEVILRCVPISNHLYFYWYRQILGQKVEFLVSFYNNEISEKSEIFDDQFSVERPDGSNFTLKIRSTKLEDSAMYFCASSEGLGGREQFFGPGTRLTVL.

CDR3 in amino acids: CASSLTGGRETQYF. The DNA of the CDR3 is TGTGCCAGCAGCTTGACGGGGGGCAGGGAGACCCAGTACTTC. The V call is TRBV5-4, the J call TRBJ2-5; tentatively, D is TRBD2 (7 bases). Germline V gene data show CDR1 as SGHNT and CDR2 as YYREEE (reference sequence). V was pared by 1 base and J by 5 bases, with 12 bases between. This CDR3 is 14 amino acids long.

This chain joins TRBV18 and TRBJ2-5; D is uncertain. The CDR3 loop spans 12 amino acids. V dropped 2 bases and J dropped 5 bases, with 6 bases sitting between them. Germline loops: CDR1 KGHSH, CDR2 LQKENI. Here the CDR3 DNA reads TGTGCCAGCTCACCAGAGCGCGAGACCCAGTACTTC. Its protein is CASSPERETQYF.

The rearrangement joins TRBV20-1 to TRBJ1-1; D unclear. Trimming removed 3 bases from V and 0 bases from J, with 11 bases in between. CDR1 DFQATT and CDR2 SNEGSKA come from the germline V gene (reference sequence). This CDR3 region has 14 residues. The CDR3 bases are TGCAGTGCTAGTGGGCCCGCCGTGAACACTGAAGCTTTCTTT. This codes for CSASGPAVNTEAFF.

The chain joins TRBV20-1 to TRBJ1-5, with 9 bases fitting TRBD1. The V and J ends lost 3 bases and 4 bases, in that order; junction bases with no gene match: 7. CDR1 is DFQATT and CDR2 is SNEGSKA in the germline V gene (reference sequence). The CDR3 contains 15 residues. The CDR3 spells CSASRSGQGNQPQHF. The CDR3 DNA follows: TGCAGTGCTAGTAGGTCGGGACAGGGTAATCAGCCCCAGCATTTT.

This clone has a handful of counts. This sequence joins TRBV24-1 and TRBJ1-1; TRBD1 agrees at 9 bases. The CDR3 contains 13 residues. Germline CDR1 is KGHDR and CDR2 is SFDVKD. The V gene end was trimmed by 9 bases and the J gene end by 1 base; junction bases not matched to a gene: 2. This CDR3 is CATSGQGNTEAFF. DNA for the CDR3: TGTGCCACCTCGGGACAGGGGAACACTGAAGCTTTCTTT.

V and J are TRBV5-1 and TRBJ2-2, with D tentatively TRBD2 (5 bases). The CDR3 loop spans 13 amino acids. The V and J ends lost 3 bases and 3 bases respectively, with 6 bases between them. The germline V gene has CDR1 SGHRS and CDR2 YFSETQ. CDR3 amino acids: CASSSGYTGELFF. The CDR3 coding sequence is TGCGCCAGCAGCTCGGGGTACACCGGGGAGCTGTTTTTT.

The chain combines TRBV28 with TRBJ1-2, with a possible D match to TRBD1 (5 bases). V was cut by 4 bases and J by 7 bases, with 10 bases left in between. The CDR3 length is 12 residues. The germline CDR1 and CDR2 sequences are MDHEN and SYDVKM. This CDR3 reads CASSSGRGGYTF. The CDR3 nucleotides read TGTGCCAGCAGTTCGGGGAGGGGTGGCTACACCTTC.

This chain connects TRBV15 to TRBJ2-4; a possible D gene is TRBD1 (5 bases). Trimming cost V 1 base and J 15 bases, with 13 bases left between them. The germline CDR1 and CDR2 sequences are LNHNV and YYDKDF (reference sequence). This CDR3 comprises 12 residues. The CDR3 sequence: CATSRVRQPLYF. The DNA of the CDR3 is TGTGCCACCAGCAGAGTGCGACAGCCTTTGTACTTC.